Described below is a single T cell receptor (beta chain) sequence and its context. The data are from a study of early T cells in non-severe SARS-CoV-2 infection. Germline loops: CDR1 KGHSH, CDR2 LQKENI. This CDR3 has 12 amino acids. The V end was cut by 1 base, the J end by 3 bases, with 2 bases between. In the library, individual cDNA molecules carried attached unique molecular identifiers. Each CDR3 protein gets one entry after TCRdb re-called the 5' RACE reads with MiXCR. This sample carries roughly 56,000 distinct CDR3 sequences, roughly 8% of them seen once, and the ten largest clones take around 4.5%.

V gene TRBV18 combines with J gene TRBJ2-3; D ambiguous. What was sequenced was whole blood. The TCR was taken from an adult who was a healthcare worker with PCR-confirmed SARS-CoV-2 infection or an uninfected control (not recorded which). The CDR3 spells CASSPQTDTQYF. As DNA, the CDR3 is TGTGCCAGCTCACCACAGACAGATACGCAGTATTTT.